What follows are 15 T cell receptor beta chains derived from one specimen sequenced in a study of blood T cell repertoires in COVID-19. TCRdb keeps only in-frame clones here, not all; method: immunoSEQ multiplex PCR. The repertoire holds over 90,000 clones, with 90% as singletons. The source material was peripheral blood. These receptors all come from a man aged 45-65 years with acute or convalescent COVID-19.

This clone has only a few counts. This chain uses TRBV11-2 with TRBJ2-1, with 12 bases lining up with TRBD2. The CDR3 has 19 amino acids. Germline V gene sequence: CDR1 SGHAT, CDR2 FQNNGV. J was trimmed by 6 bases and V by 4 bases; bases with no gene match: 16. The CDR3 is CASSSPGLAGDPAGNEQFF. CDR3 in DNA: TGTGCCAGCAGCTCCCCGGGACTAGCGGGTGACCCCGCGGGCAATGAGCAGTTCTTC.

The J gene is TRBJ1-1, the V gene TRBV30; a weak D match, TRBD1 (6 bases). This CDR3 has 13 amino acids. CDR1 is GTSNPN and CDR2 is SVGIG in the germline V gene (reference sequence). V was shortened by 2 bases and J by 4 bases, with 11 bases between the two germline ends. The CDR3 spells CAWSQGIVTEAFF. The CDR3 nucleotides are TGTGCCTGGAGTCAGGGGATAGTCACTGAAGCTTTCTTT.

This clone was detected once. The gene calls are TRBV4-1 and TRBJ1-6; TRBD1 aligns across 8 bases. The CDR3 has 16 amino acids. The germline gives CDR1 MGHRA, CDR2 YSYEKL. V was clipped by 0 bases and J by 9 bases; unmatched bases: 7. The CDR3 DNA is TGCGCCAGCAGCCAAGATCTTCAGGGGGCAGGTTCACCCCTCCACTTT. Residues: CASSQDLQGAGSPLHF.

The rearrangement joins TRBV7-8 to TRBJ2-1; 11 bases map to TRBD2. This CDR3 has 15 residues. Germline trimming cut 3 bases from V and 3 bases from J; bases unmatched to any gene: 1. Germline CDR1 and CDR2: SGHVS and FQNEAQ. The CDR3 sequence: CASSFTSGSYNEQFF. The CDR3 DNA is TGTGCCAGCAGCTTCACTAGCGGGAGCTACAATGAGCAGTTCTTC.

The J gene is TRBJ2-5, the V gene TRBV29-1; no clear D gene. Germline CDR1 and CDR2: SQVTM and ANQGSEA. With 6 bases removed from V and 9 bases from J, the gap between germline ends came to 14 bases. The CDR3 runs 11 residues. This chain's CDR3 is CSVTTEAAQYF. The CDR3 nucleotides read TGCAGCGTCACAACCGAGGCGGCCCAGTACTTC.

J is TRBJ2-5 and V is TRBV4-1; 14 nucleotides match TRBD2. V shed 3 bases and J 2 bases; nucleotides not matched to a gene: 8. The CDR3 has 18 residues. Germline CDR1 and CDR2: MGHRA and YSYEKL. DNA for the CDR3: TGCGCCAGCAGCCACCACTCTGGACTAGCGGGAGGACAAGAGACCCAGTACTTC. As protein: CASSHHSGLAGGQETQYF.

J is TRBJ2-1 and V is TRBV27; 9 nucleotides match TRBD2. The germline CDR1 and CDR2 sequences are MNHEY and SMNVEV (reference sequence). The V and J ends lost 5 bases and 0 bases, in that order; junction bases with no gene match: 8. This CDR3 spans 17 amino acids. The CDR3 loop reads CASSPGLALSSYNEQFF. In nucleotides, the CDR3 is TGTGCCAGCAGTCCCGGACTAGCGTTAAGCTCCTACAATGAGCAGTTCTTC.

This chain links TRBV15 with TRBJ1-2; D unclear. This CDR3 contains 13 residues. Trimming took off 0 bases at V and 4 bases at J, with 6 bases between the two ends. Germline values: CDR1 LNHNV, CDR2 YYDKDF (reference sequence). CDR3 loop: CATSREGFYGYTF. The CDR3 nucleotides are TGTGCCACCAGCAGAGAGGGCTTCTATGGCTACACCTTC. The full variable domain, with the rest looked up from reference TRBV15 and TRBJ1-2, is DAMVIQNPRYQVTQFGKPVTLSCSQTLNHNVMYWYQQKSSQAPKLLFHYYDKDFNNEADTPDNFQSRRPNTSFCFLDIRSPGLGDTAMYLCATSREGFYGYTFGSGTRLTVV.

This chain uses TRBV2 with TRBJ2-3; 10 bases fit TRBD1. J lost 4 bases, V lost 6 bases, and 7 bases had no gene match. Germline V lookup: CDR1 SNHLY, CDR2 FYNNEI. The CDR3 spans 15 residues. CDR3 coding DNA: TGTGCCAGCAGGGCCCGGACAGGGGGTTCAGATACGCAGTATTTT. Translating it yields CASRARTGGSDTQYF.

This chain uses TRBV7-9 with TRBJ2-2, with D perhaps TRBD2 (6 bases). The CDR3 length is 16 residues. The V end lost 1 base, the J end lost 2 bases, and 11 bases lay between the germline ends. Per germline, CDR1 SEHNR and CDR2 FQNEAQ (reference sequence). The CDR3 here is CASSLVSGVNTGELFF. DNA for the CDR3: TGTGCCAGCAGCTTAGTTTCGGGGGTTAACACCGGGGAGCTGTTTTTT. The entire variable domain, with the rest obtained from reference TRBV7-9 and TRBJ2-2, is as follows: DTGVSQNPRHKITKRGQNVTFRCDPISEHNRLYWYRQTLGQGPEFLTYFQNEAQLEKSRLLSDRFSAERPKGSFSTLEIQRTEQGDSAMYLCASSLVSGVNTGELFFGEGSRLTVL.

CDR3 DNA sequence: TGTGCCAGCAGGGCTGGGGACAGCCGGGAGACCCAGTACTTC. This gives the protein CASRAGDSRETQYF. The V and J genes are TRBV28 and TRBJ2-5; TRBD1 agrees at 7 bases. J was trimmed by 5 bases and V by 6 bases; bases with no gene match: 9. The length of the CDR3 is 14 residues. The germline CDR1 and CDR2 sequences are MDHEN and SYDVKM.

The chain has TRBV19 and TRBJ1-5, with 7 nucleotides matching TRBD1. Trimming cost V 5 bases and J 0 bases; bases outside gene matches: 7. There are 16 residues in the CDR3. In germline, CDR1 is LNHDA, CDR2 SQIVND (reference sequence). The CDR3 DNA follows: TGTGCCAGTAGTGGCCGGAGGGGGCATAGCAATCAGCCCCAGCATTTT. This codes for CASSGRRGHSNQPQHF.

The chain links TRBV7-2 to TRBJ2-7; D is possibly TRBD1 (6 bases). The germline CDR1 and CDR2 sequences are SGHTA and FQGNSA. The V and J ends lost 2 bases and 2 bases respectively, with 10 bases between them. The CDR3 length is 14 residues. CDR3 in DNA: TGTGCCAGCAGCTTATGGTGGGGGCCCTACGAGCAGTACTTC. Translated: CASSLWWGPYEQYF. The variable domain in full, with the rest retrieved from reference TRBV7-2 and TRBJ2-7, is GAGVSQSPSNKVTEKGKDVELRCDPISGHTALYWYRQSLGQGLEFLIYFQGNSAPDKSGLPSDRFSAERTGGSVSTLTIQRTQQEDSAVYLCASSLWWGPYEQYFGPGTRLTVT.

This clone occurred a few times. The gene calls are TRBV30 and TRBJ2-7; TRBD2 matches at 7 bases. V lost 8 bases to trimming and J lost 5 bases; unmatched junction nucleotides: 12. Germline V lookup: CDR1 GTSNPN, CDR2 SVGIG (reference sequence). The CDR3 spans 13 residues. In DNA form, the CDR3 reads TGTGCCCGAGGGAGGGAGGGCCTCAACGAGCAGTACTTC. Protein product: CARGREGLNEQYF. Combining the CDR3 with reference TRBV30 and TRBJ2-7 gives the whole variable domain SQTIHQWPATLVQPVGSPLSLECTVEGTSNPNLYWYRQAAGRGLQLLFYSVGIGQISSEVPQNLSASRPQDRQFILSSKKLLLSDSGFYLCARGREGLNEQYFGPGTRLTVT.

The chain recombines TRBV3-1 (or the pseudogene TRBV3-2) with TRBJ1-2; 7 positions agree with TRBD1. Germline V gene lookup returns CDR1 LGHDT and CDR2 YNNKEL (reference sequence). V lost 6 bases, J lost 8 bases, and 12 bases stayed unmatched. The CDR3 consists of 14 residues. Here the CDR3 reads CASSQLDRANGYTF. The CDR3 region has the DNA TGTGCCAGCAGTCAACTAGACAGGGCTAACGGCTACACCTTC.